These 27 T cell receptor beta chains came from one sample sequenced in a study of blood T cell repertoires in COVID-19. TCRdb keeps only in-frame clones here, not all; method: immunoSEQ multiplex PCR. This table has tens of thousands of clones, roughly 90% appearing once. The specimen was peripheral blood. Receptor source: a woman in her forties or fifties with active or convalescent COVID-19.

The genes are TRBV2 and TRBJ2-3; 7 bases fit TRBD1. This CDR3 comprises 13 residues. Germline V gene sequence: CDR1 SNHLY, CDR2 FYNNEI. J gave up 1 base and V 8 bases, and 3 bases lay outside the gene matches. In DNA, the CDR3 is TGTGCCAGCCGAACAGGGGGCACAGATACGCAGTATTTT. Its translation is CASRTGGTDTQYF.

This chain uses TRBV30 with TRBJ1-2; 7 bases match TRBD1. This CDR3 comprises 13 residues. Germline V gene lookup returns CDR1 GTSNPN and CDR2 SVGIG (reference sequence). With 8 bases clipped from V and 4 bases from J, the junction kept 10 bases outside the gene matches. CDR3 amino acids: CAGTGEMPYGYTF. The CDR3 coding sequence is TGTGCCGGAACAGGGGAGATGCCCTATGGCTACACCTTC.

For the CDR3, the DNA is TGTGCCAGCAGCCCAGAAGGATGGACAGGGAACACCGGGGAGCTGTTTTTT. Amino acid sequence: CASSPEGWTGNTGELFF. The V gene is TRBV11-3, the J gene TRBJ2-2, with 7 nucleotides matching TRBD1. Germline assignment: CDR1 SGHNT and CDR2 YENEEA. The CDR3 is 17 residues long. V was clipped by 5 bases and J by 1 base; unmatched bases: 10.

This chain links TRBV28 with TRBJ2-7, with 9 positions matching TRBD1. After removal of 2 bases from V and 4 bases from J, the junction contained 6 bases not matched to a gene. Germline CDR1 is MDHEN and CDR2 is SYDVKM. The CDR3 length is 15 residues. In DNA, the CDR3 is TGTGCCAGCAGTTTAACGGGACAGGGTGGGTACGAGCAGTACTTC. Amino acids: CASSLTGQGGYEQYF.

This rearrangement joins TRBV20-1 to TRBJ2-3; D may be TRBD2 (5 bases). This CDR3 spans 14 amino acids. Germline values: CDR1 DFQATT, CDR2 SNEGSKA (reference sequence). V shed 3 bases and J shed 2 bases, with 12 bases lying between them. The CDR3 is CSASPKRYTDTQYF. Written as DNA, the CDR3 is TGCAGTGCTAGTCCAAAGCGGTACACAGATACGCAGTATTTT.

This clone is a singleton in its sample. The rearrangement uses TRBV9 and TRBJ2-1, with no clear D. Trimming shortened V by 2 bases and J by 6 bases, and 9 bases separated the two germline ends. CDR1 SGDLS and CDR2 YYNGEE come from the germline V gene. The CDR3 is 13 amino acids. The CDR3 DNA is TGTGCCAGCAGCGTCCTCACATTCAATGAGCAGTTCTTC. This translates into CASSVLTFNEQFF. Based on the CDR3 plus reference TRBV9 and TRBJ2-1, the full variable domain is DSGVTQTPKHLITATGQRVTLRCSPRSGDLSVYWYQQSLDQGLQFLIQYYNGEERAKGNILERFSAQQFPDLHSELNLSSLELGDSALYFCASSVLTFNEQFFGPGTRLTVL.

The chain uses TRBV21-1 and TRBJ1-6; TRBD1 is the table's D call, not checked against the DNA. TRBV21-1 is deemed a pseudogene. This CDR3 contains 19 residues. The CDR3: CASSFRDRARSSYNSPLHF. The CDR3 region has the DNA TGTGCCAGCAGCTTCCGGGACAGGGCAAGAAGCTCCTATAATTCACCCCTCCACTTT.

The V and J genes are TRBV7-6 and TRBJ1-6, with TRBD1 matching over 9 bases. The CDR3 length is 16 residues. The germline V gene has CDR1 SGHVS and CDR2 FNYEAQ. V gave up 5 bases and J gave up 6 bases; unmatched junction bases: 8. DNA of the CDR3: TGTGCCAGCAGCCCCCGAGGGGGACAGGGTAATTCACCCCTCCACTTT. This codes for CASSPRGGQGNSPLHF.

The J gene is TRBJ2-5, the V gene TRBV5-1, with D unresolved. V was pared by 0 bases and J by 3 bases, with 12 bases between. There are 15 residues in the CDR3. Germline V gene sequence: CDR1 SGHRS, CDR2 YFSETQ. The CDR3 nucleotides are TGCGCCAGCAGCTTGGTGGGCGTTTCGGAAGAGACCCAGTACTTC. Protein product: CASSLVGVSEETQYF.

The chain recombines TRBV19 with TRBJ2-4, with 7 bases lining up with TRBD1. The length of the CDR3 is 14 residues. Germline assignment: CDR1 LNHDA and CDR2 SQIVND (reference sequence). The junction had 5 bases not matched to a gene; V was cut back by 7 bases and J by 2 bases. CDR3 sequence (DNA): TGTGCCAGTACTCCGACAGGGACCAAAAACATTCAGTACTTC. Translating it yields CASTPTGTKNIQYF.

The rearrangement joins TRBV11-1 to TRBJ2-5, with TRBD1 matching over 8 bases. Trimming removed 1 base from V and 9 bases from J; junction bases left unmatched: 4. The CDR3 consists of 13 residues. Germline loops: CDR1 SGHAT, CDR2 FQDESV (reference sequence). The CDR3 region is CASSLGQGTAQYF. The CDR3, as DNA: TGTGCCAGCAGCTTAGGACAGGGGACGGCCCAGTACTTC.

This clone occurred a few times. V and J are TRBV5-1 and TRBJ1-4, with D possibly matching TRBD1 (5 bases). The CDR3 length is 16 residues. V was pared by 2 bases and J by 0 bases, with 11 bases between. Germline V gene lookup returns CDR1 SGHRS and CDR2 YFSETQ. The CDR3 region is CASSFGAVATNEKLFF. In nucleotides, the CDR3 is TGCGCCAGCAGCTTTGGGGCAGTTGCAACTAATGAAAAACTGTTTTTT.

V gene TRBV5-6 combines with J gene TRBJ1-1; TRBD1 aligns across 8 bases. Germline V gives CDR1 SGHDT, CDR2 YYEEEE. V shed 4 bases and J 3 bases; nucleotides not matched to a gene: 5. This CDR3 has 14 residues. CDR3 region: CASSPSDRDTEAFF. CDR3 DNA: TGTGCCAGCAGCCCGTCGGACAGGGACACTGAAGCTTTCTTT.

This sequence joins TRBV11-2 and TRBJ2-7, with 8 bases identical to TRBD2. Germline lookup yields CDR1 SGHAT and CDR2 FQNNGV. The CDR3 sequence is 18 residues long. With 1 base clipped from V and 4 bases from J, the junction kept 15 bases outside the gene matches. CDR3 sequence (DNA): TGTGCCAGCAGCTTAGTAGGGGGGACCGGGACTAGGTTTTACGAGCAGTACTTC. Translation gives CASSLVGGTGTRFYEQYF.

The rearrangement links TRBV5-4 to TRBJ2-2; perhaps TRBD2 as D (5 bases). This CDR3 contains 15 residues. With 3 bases removed from V and 4 bases from J, the gap between germline ends came to 13 bases. CDR1 is SGHNT and CDR2 is YYREEE in the germline V gene (reference sequence). CDR3 sequence reads: CASSSRGLATGELFF. In nucleotides, the CDR3 is TGTGCCAGCAGCTCCCGGGGATTAGCCACCGGGGAGCTGTTTTTT.

The genes are TRBV5-1 and TRBJ2-1; 8 bases fit TRBD2. The germline V gene encodes CDR1 SGHRS and CDR2 YFSETQ. With 6 bases clipped from V and 6 bases from J, the junction kept 17 bases outside the gene matches. The CDR3 runs 17 residues. The CDR3 bases are TGCGCCAGCACCCCGTCCCCGCTAGCGGGTCCTAGCAATGAGCAGTTCTTC. Residues: CASTPSPLAGPSNEQFF.

The chain links TRBV6-4 to TRBJ2-3, with 7 bases fitting TRBD1. J lost 0 bases, V lost 8 bases, and 8 bases had no gene match. The CDR3 extends over 15 amino acids. The germline CDR1 and CDR2 sequences are MRHNA and SNTAGT. In nucleotides, the CDR3 is TGTGCCAGCTCTGGGACAGACTCTAGCACAGATACGCAGTATTTT. Translation: CASSGTDSSTDTQYF.

The J gene is TRBJ2-7, the V gene TRBV5-1; 10 nucleotides agree with TRBD2. Germline V lookup: CDR1 SGHRS, CDR2 YFSETQ. After removal of 4 bases from V and 5 bases from J, the junction contained 6 bases not matched to a gene. There are 14 residues in the CDR3. The CDR3 loop is CASSLGLARNEQYF. The CDR3 nucleotides are TGCGCCAGCAGCCTGGGACTAGCGCGGAACGAGCAGTACTTC.

This rearrangement joins TRBV5-1 to TRBJ2-1, with unresolved D. Germline V lookup: CDR1 SGHRS, CDR2 YFSETQ. The V end was cut by 2 bases, the J end by 5 bases, with 8 bases between. CDR3 length equals 13 residues. The CDR3 sequence is CASSFPQNNEQFF. The CDR3 DNA is TGCGCCAGCAGCTTCCCCCAGAACAATGAGCAGTTCTTC.

This chain joins TRBV9 and TRBJ2-2; TRBD1 matches 9 bases. J lost 1 base, V lost 3 bases, and 1 base had no gene match. The CDR3 covers 15 residues. Looked up from germline, CDR1 is SGDLS and CDR2 is YYNGEE. DNA for the CDR3: TGTGCCAGCAGCGGGGGACAGGGGAACACCGGGGAGCTGTTTTTT. It is translated as CASSGGQGNTGELFF.

The V gene is TRBV12-3 or TRBV12-4, the J gene TRBJ1-2; D is undetermined. The CDR3 is 13 amino acids. V lost 5 bases to trimming and J lost 6 bases, with 13 bases between them. As DNA, the CDR3 is TGTGCCAGCAGTCATACCCACAGAAATGGCTACACCTTC. This translates into CASSHTHRNGYTF.

The chain is built from TRBV11-2 and TRBJ1-6, with D unclear. Trimming pared 0 bases from V and 10 bases from J, leaving 10 bases between. CDR1 SGHAT and CDR2 FQNNGV come from the germline V gene. The CDR3 covers 14 residues. The CDR3: CASSLDPGESPLHF. CDR3 coding DNA: TGTGCCAGCAGCTTAGATCCCGGGGAATCACCCCTCCACTTT.

V is TRBV20-1 and J is TRBJ1-1; a possible D gene is TRBD1 (6 bases). The germline CDR1 and CDR2 sequences are DFQATT and SNEGSKA (reference sequence). V dropped 3 bases and J dropped 2 bases, with 10 bases sitting between them. The CDR3 sequence is 13 residues long. CDR3 bases: TGCAGTGCTAGTAACAGGGAAAACACTGAAGCTTTCTTT. Amino acids: CSASNRENTEAFF.

The chain uses TRBV9 and TRBJ2-2; the match to TRBD1 covers 7 bases. In germline, CDR1 is SGDLS, CDR2 YYNGEE. V lost 4 bases and J lost 5; bases outside the gene matches: 8. The CDR3 consists of 15 residues. CDR3 sequence reads: CASSPRQGRTGELFF. The CDR3 bases are TGTGCCAGCAGCCCCCGACAGGGCCGGACCGGGGAGCTGTTTTTT.

The rearrangement links TRBV30 to TRBJ1-5; no firm D call. The germline CDR1 and CDR2 sequences are GTSNPN and SVGIG (reference sequence). This CDR3 comprises 15 residues. V was cut by 1 base and J by 6 bases, with 16 bases left in between. CDR3: CAWSEGGNGGQPQHF. DNA of the CDR3: TGTGCCTGGAGTGAGGGAGGGAATGGTGGTCAGCCCCAGCATTTT. Full variable domain (outside the CDR3, taken from reference TRBV30 and TRBJ1-5): SQTIHQWPATLVQPVGSPLSLECTVEGTSNPNLYWYRQAAGRGLQLLFYSVGIGQISSEVPQNLSASRPQDRQFILSSKKLLLSDSGFYLCAWSEGGNGGQPQHFGDGTRLSIL.

The chain links TRBV28 to TRBJ1-4; D possibly corresponds to TRBD1 (6 bases). V gave up 4 bases and J gave up 8 bases, with 20 bases separating them. Germline CDR1 MDHEN, CDR2 SYDVKM. The CDR3 is 16 amino acids. CDR3 residues: CASSSTWTEGGEKLFF. Here the CDR3 DNA reads TGTGCCAGCAGTTCGACTTGGACAGAAGGGGGAGAAAAACTGTTTTTT. The full variable domain, rest sourced from reference TRBV28 and TRBJ1-4, is DVKVTQSSRYLVKRTGEKVFLECVQDMDHENMFWYRQDPGLGLRLIYFSYDVKMKEKGDIPEGYSVSREKKERFSLILESASTNQTSMYLCASSSTWTEGGEKLFFGSGTQLSVL.

The rearrangement uses TRBV18 and TRBJ2-1; D is uncertain. This CDR3 is 15 amino acids long. Between the trimmed V and J ends, which lost 3 bases and 7 bases, there was a span of 16 bases. Germline CDR1 and CDR2: KGHSH and LQKENI. The CDR3 bases are TGTGCCAGCTCACCCCTAAAAACAGCTCCTAATGAGCAGTTCTTC. Amino acids: CASSPLKTAPNEQFF.